Following are 13 T cell receptor beta chains from one sample sequenced in a study of PD-1 blockade in classical Hodgkin lymphoma. Noted time point: cycle 4 day 1 (C4D1), after less than seven weeks of nivolumab. Each patient relapsed following autologous stem cell transplantation, and prior brentuximab vedotin exposure differed. This table comes from immunoSEQ multiplex PCR, and its TCRdb copy is limited to in-frame clones, with some not included. The table lists more than 85,000 clones, approximately 89% of them singletons. This sample comprised peripheral blood mononuclear cells (PBMCs), obtained before the fourth cycle of nivolumab. The origin of the receptors is a human donor with classical Hodgkin lymphoma.

The rearrangement joins TRBV10-3 to TRBJ1-3; the match to TRBD1 covers 7 bases. The V gene's germline CDR1 is ENHRY and CDR2 SYGVKD. The CDR3 totals 14 residues. After removal of 5 bases from V and 6 bases from J, the junction contained 7 bases not matched to a gene. The CDR3 region is CAISPLDRANTIYF. In nucleotides, the CDR3 is TGTGCCATCAGTCCCCTCGACAGGGCAAACACCATATATTTT.

This chain links TRBV7-6 with TRBJ1-1, with a possible D match to TRBD1 (6 bases). CDR1 SGHVS and CDR2 FNYEAQ come from the germline V gene. Trimming left V 2 bases short and J 4 bases short, with 11 bases between. The CDR3 spans 14 residues. CDR3 coding DNA: TGTGCCAGCAGCTTACGACAGGTGAGCACTGAAGCTTTCTTT. This sequence encodes CASSLRQVSTEAFF.

The rearrangement links TRBV5-4 to TRBJ2-7; 13 bases align to TRBD2. V lost 1 base and J lost 7; bases outside the gene matches: 8. Germline V gene lookup returns CDR1 SGHNT and CDR2 YYREEE (reference sequence). This CDR3 spans 16 amino acids. The CDR3 protein is CASSLFSTSGRGEQYF. The CDR3 nucleotides read TGTGCCAGCAGCTTGTTTAGCACTAGCGGGAGGGGTGAGCAGTACTTC.

The chain employs TRBV10-1 and TRBJ2-7; no firm D call. The closer fit of TRBJ2-5 to the DNA end suggests the J call may be wrong. The CDR3 runs to 13 residues. The germline V gene encodes CDR1 WNHNN and CDR2 SYGVQD (reference sequence). DNA for the CDR3: TGCGCCAGCAGTGAGGGGGTAGGTCAGACCCAGTACTTC. It translates to CASSEGVGQTQYF.

The J gene is TRBJ2-3, the V gene TRBV5-1; a weak D match, TRBD2 (6 bases). The V and J ends lost 2 bases and 0 bases respectively, with 13 bases between them. The germline CDR1 and CDR2 sequences are SGHRS and YFSETQ. The CDR3 spans 16 residues. CDR3 sequence reads: CASSLRESSSTDTQYF. The DNA of the CDR3 is TGCGCCAGCAGCTTACGGGAGTCATCTAGCACAGATACGCAGTATTTT.

This clone was detected once. This sequence joins TRBV7-9 and TRBJ1-4, with D unclear. Between the trimmed V and J ends, which lost 6 bases and 5 bases, there was a span of 10 bases. The CDR3 sequence is 13 residues long. Germline assignment: CDR1 SEHNR and CDR2 FQNEAQ (reference sequence). The CDR3 nucleotides are TGTGCCAGCAGTGTTATAAGGAATGAAAAACTGTTTTTT. Its protein product is CASSVIRNEKLFF.

V gene TRBV6-4 combines with J gene TRBJ1-2; D not resolved. The CDR3 sequence is 10 residues long. The V gene lost 8 bases and the J gene lost 2 bases, with 3 bases spanning the gap. From germline, CDR1 is MRHNA and CDR2 SNTAGT. The CDR3 region is CASLNYGYTF. For the CDR3, the DNA is TGTGCCAGCCTAAACTATGGCTACACCTTC.

This chain joins TRBV7-2 and TRBJ2-7; perhaps D is TRBD1 or TRBD2 (5 bases each). The CDR3 contains 17 residues. V was shortened by 5 bases and J by 0 bases, with 20 bases between the two germline ends. CDR1 SGHTA and CDR2 FQGNSA come from the germline V gene. The CDR3 DNA is TGTGCCAGCAGCGCAGTAACCTTTTGGGGGAACTCCTACGAGCAGTACTTC. It specifies CASSAVTFWGNSYEQYF.

The chain couples TRBV10-3 to TRBJ2-7; 7 bases are shared with TRBD2. Germline assignment: CDR1 ENHRY and CDR2 SYGVKD. V was pared by 8 bases and J by 3 bases, with 7 bases of the junction left unmatched. The CDR3 contains 13 residues. The CDR3 spells CAIDAGDGYEQYF. The CDR3 DNA reads TGTGCCATCGACGCGGGAGATGGCTACGAGCAGTACTTC.

The chain employs TRBV25-1 and TRBJ1-2, with 12 bases fitting TRBD1. V was clipped by 1 base and J by 3 bases; unmatched bases: 3. This CDR3 comprises 16 residues. Germline-derived CDR1 and CDR2 are MGHDK and SYGVNS. CDR3 nucleotides: TGTGCCAGCAGTGAATGGGGGACAGGGGGCTACTATGGCTACACCTTC. Amino acid sequence: CASSEWGTGGYYGYTF.

The chain uses TRBV7-6 and TRBJ1-4; a weak D match, TRBD1 (5 bases). This CDR3 region has 17 residues. Trimming cost V 5 bases and J 7 bases, with 23 bases left between them. Germline V CDR1 and CDR2: SGHVS, FNYEAQ. The CDR3 sequence is CASSPISPRAKGEKLFF. For the CDR3, the DNA is TGTGCCAGCAGCCCCATATCCCCCAGGGCCAAGGGTGAAAAACTGTTTTTT.

The gene calls are TRBV5-1 and TRBJ2-3, with 7 bases identical to TRBD2. This CDR3 is 19 amino acids long. The V gene end was trimmed by 0 bases and the J gene end by 0 bases; junction bases not matched to a gene: 13. Germline CDR1 reads SGHRS; CDR2 reads YFSETQ. CDR3 in DNA: TGCGCCAGCAGCTTGGAGTCCGCCAGACTAGCAGGGAGCACAGATACGCAGTATTTT. The encoded protein is CASSLESARLAGSTDTQYF. Variable domain in full (rest from reference TRBV5-1 and TRBJ2-3): KAGVTQTPRYLIKTRGQQVTLSCSPISGHRSVSWYQQTPGQGLQFLFEYFSETQRNKGNFPGRFSGRQFSNSRSEMNVSTLELGDSALYLCASSLESARLAGSTDTQYFGPGTRLTVL.

The V call is TRBV5-4, the J call TRBJ2-7; 12 nucleotides align to TRBD2. The CDR3 is made up of 16 amino acids. V gave up 1 base and J gave up 2 bases; unmatched junction bases: 4. Germline CDR1 and CDR2: SGHNT and YYREEE (reference sequence). The CDR3 DNA reads TGTGCCAGCAGCTTGTCCTCTAGCGGGAGGGCCTACGAGCAGTACTTC. Translation: CASSLSSSGRAYEQYF. Full variable domain (remainder filled in from reference TRBV5-4 and TRBJ2-7): ETGVTQSPTHLIKTRGQQVTLRCSSQSGHNTVSWYQQALGQGPQFIFQYYREEENGRGNFPPRFSGLQFPNYSSELNVNALELDDSALYLCASSLSSSGRAYEQYFGPGTRLTVT.